The 14 T cell receptor beta chains listed next were all sequenced from one sample in a study of cytomegalovirus exposure and HLA in healthy donors. Sequencing used immunoSEQ multiplex PCR; TCRdb keeps in-frame clones, though not all of them. The table records 150,000 to 200,000 clones, more than 75% of them present only once. The sample taken for sequencing was PBMCs. The receptors stem from a woman in her thirties in good health and CMV-seronegative.

The genes are TRBV7-9 and TRBJ1-4; TRBD1 might be the D (6 bases). CDR3 length: 14 amino acids. Trimming took off 5 bases at V and 5 bases at J, with 12 bases between the two ends. The germline gives CDR1 SEHNR, CDR2 FQNEAQ (reference sequence). The CDR3 protein is CASSRQERNEKLFF. The CDR3 DNA sequence: TGTGCCAGCAGCCGACAGGAGAGGAATGAAAAACTGTTTTTT.

The chain recombines TRBV6-1 with TRBJ1-3; the D is unclear. This CDR3 contains 12 residues. The V and J ends lost 1 base and 5 bases respectively, with 3 bases between them. Looked up from germline, CDR1 is MNHNS and CDR2 is SASEGT. As DNA, the CDR3 is TGTGCCAGCAGTGAAGGGCGAAACACCATATATTTT. As protein: CASSEGRNTIYF.

This clone was observed a single time. This chain's CDR3 is CASSFGQGTTEQYF. In nucleotides, the CDR3 is TGCGCCAGTTCCTTTGGACAGGGGACCACCGAGCAGTACTTC. The rearrangement joins TRBV10-1 to TRBJ2-7; 9 nucleotides agree with TRBD1. Losses at the gene ends were 9 bases for V and 6 bases for J; bases not matched to a gene: 12. The CDR3 consists of 14 residues. The V gene's germline CDR1 is WNHNN and CDR2 SYGVQD (reference sequence).

This clone has a single count. This chain links TRBV5-5 with TRBJ2-7; a weak D match, TRBD1 (6 bases). Deletions cut 0 bases from V and 4 bases from J, with 11 bases between. This CDR3 comprises 14 residues. Germline CDR1 SGHKS, CDR2 YYEKEE (reference sequence). CDR3 bases: TGTGCCAGCAGCTTGGAGAGCAGGGGTTACGAGCAGTACTTC. Its translation is CASSLESRGYEQYF.

The chain combines TRBV6-6 with TRBJ1-3, with a possible D match to TRBD1 (6 bases). The CDR3 consists of 15 residues. Germline-derived CDR1 and CDR2 are MNHNY and SVGAGI (reference sequence). The ends were cut back, 0 bases at V and 8 bases at J, with 14 bases in the middle. CDR3 region: CASSYSQGRKDTIYF. The CDR3 nucleotides read TGTGCCAGCAGTTACTCGCAGGGGAGAAAGGACACCATATATTTT.

The chain recombines TRBV19 with TRBJ1-2; D is undetermined. Germline CDR1 reads LNHDA; CDR2 reads SQIVND (reference sequence). The CDR3 spans 13 residues. The V and J ends lost 3 bases and 6 bases respectively, with 11 bases between them. The CDR3 nucleotides read TGTGCCAGTAGTATTGGCAGGTGGGATGGCTACACCTTC. Translation: CASSIGRWDGYTF.

For the CDR3, the DNA is TGTGCCAGCAGCCCAGGACATCTTATGGGTCGGACGCAGTATTTT. Translated: CASSPGHLMGRTQYF. The rearrangement joins TRBV14 to TRBJ2-3; D possibly corresponds to TRBD1 (5 bases). There are 15 residues in the CDR3. With 4 bases removed from V and 9 bases from J, the gap between germline ends came to 20 bases. Per the germline V gene, CDR1 is SGHDN and CDR2 is FVKESK. The whole variable domain, remainder taken from reference TRBV14 and TRBJ2-3, is EAGVTQFPSHSVIEKGQTVTLRCDPISGHDNLYWYRRVMGKEIKFLLHFVKESKQDESGMPNNRFLAERTGGTYSTLKVQPAELEDSGVYFCASSPGHLMGRTQYFGPGTRLTVL.

The V gene is TRBV6-6, the J gene TRBJ1-2, with a tentative D call TRBD1 (6 bases). The germline V and J ends were trimmed by 0 bases and 4 bases, with 12 bases remaining between them. In germline, CDR1 is MNHNY, CDR2 SVGAGI (reference sequence). The CDR3 sequence is 15 residues long. In DNA form, the CDR3 reads TGTGCCAGCAGTTACTCCCAGGGGAACCCCTATGGCTACACCTTC. This codes for CASSYSQGNPYGYTF.

The V call is TRBV7-9, the J call TRBJ2-5; TRBD2 is a possible D gene (6 bases). From germline, CDR1 is SEHNR and CDR2 FQNEAQ (reference sequence). The ends were cut back, 1 base at V and 2 bases at J, with 20 bases in the middle. CDR3 size: 18 residues. The CDR3 spells CASSLVGGSLKIQETQYF. As DNA, the CDR3 is TGTGCCAGCAGCTTAGTTGGGGGGTCCCTAAAGATTCAAGAGACCCAGTACTTC. Full variable domain (rest looked up from reference TRBV7-9 and TRBJ2-5): DTGVSQNPRHKITKRGQNVTFRCDPISEHNRLYWYRQTLGQGPEFLTYFQNEAQLEKSRLLSDRFSAERPKGSFSTLEIQRTEQGDSAMYLCASSLVGGSLKIQETQYFGPGTRLLVL.

The chain employs TRBV30 and TRBJ2-7, with no clear D. V lost 0 bases and J 3 bases, leaving 9 bases between the germline ends. The CDR3 runs 13 residues. The germline gives CDR1 GTSNPN, CDR2 SVGIG (reference sequence). The CDR3 is CAWSVSSFYEQYF. The CDR3, as DNA: TGTGCCTGGAGTGTTTCCAGTTTCTACGAGCAGTACTTC. The full variable domain, in which reference TRBV30 and TRBJ2-7 provide the parts outside the CDR3, is SQTIHQWPATLVQPVGSPLSLECTVEGTSNPNLYWYRQAAGRGLQLLFYSVGIGQISSEVPQNLSASRPQDRQFILSSKKLLLSDSGFYLCAWSVSSFYEQYFGPGTRLTVT.

The gene calls are TRBV27 and TRBJ1-4, with 8 bases that match TRBD1. V shed 5 bases and J 8 bases; nucleotides not matched to a gene: 7. From germline, CDR1 is MNHEY and CDR2 SMNVEV (reference sequence). The length of the CDR3 is 14 residues. The CDR3 nucleotides are TGTGCCAGCAGTGCCGGACAGGGTGGCGAAAAACTGTTTTTT. Amino acid sequence: CASSAGQGGEKLFF.

The chain joins TRBV6-4 to TRBJ1-6; 8 bases are a match to TRBD1. V shed 7 bases and J 9 bases; nucleotides not matched to a gene: 11. CDR1 MRHNA and CDR2 SNTAGT come from the germline V gene. This CDR3 contains 15 residues. The DNA of the CDR3 is TGTGCCAGCACTATGACCGGGACAGGTTCTTCACCCCTCCACTTT. It is translated as CASTMTGTGSSPLHF.

The genes are TRBV6-5 and TRBJ1-1; TRBD1 agrees at 11 bases. The J segment lost 6 bases and the V segment lost 5 bases, leaving 8 bases of the junction unmatched. The CDR3 is made up of 15 amino acids. Germline values: CDR1 MNHEY, CDR2 SVGAGI. CDR3 protein: CASSAPGQGVPEAFF. The CDR3 DNA follows: TGTGCCAGCAGTGCCCCGGGACAGGGGGTCCCTGAAGCTTTCTTT.

A word on this clone: Other DNA sequences within the sample encode an identical CDR3. This chain links TRBV7-9 with TRBJ1-1, with 7 nucleotides matching TRBD1. Germline CDR1 SEHNR, CDR2 FQNEAQ (reference sequence). The CDR3 runs to 14 residues. The junction had 3 bases not matched to a gene; V was cut back by 4 bases and J by 1 base. In nucleotides, the CDR3 is TGTGCCAGCAGCTCCTGGACAGGGAACACTGAAGCTTTCTTT. Amino acid sequence: CASSSWTGNTEAFF.